The present TCR beta chain was sequenced within a study of cytomegalovirus exposure and HLA in healthy donors. The study's findings and limits: HLA allele associations emerged for about 16,000 TCR beta sequences in a later analysis, at 0.05 false discovery rate. One cluster of highly shared sequence variants probably arose as a sequencing artifact.

The PCR was carried out with 60 Vbeta primers and 13 Jbeta primers. This table comes from immunoSEQ multiplex PCR, and its TCRdb copy is limited to in-frame clones, with some not included. Of about 130,000 clones listed, roughly 72% are singletons. CDR1 is SGHDN, CDR2 FVKESK, per germline. The CDR3 loop spans 13 amino acids. With respect to this clone: Its antigen is unknown.

Sample: PBMCs. This sequence originates from a male donor in good health and CMV-seronegative. The rearrangement uses TRBV14 and TRBJ2-5; 7 bases are a match to TRBD1. The J call is uncertain, as TRBJ2-7 better fits the DNA end. The chain's CDR3 is CASSQVRGHEQYF. The CDR3 DNA follows: TGTGCCAGCAGCCAAGTGAGGGGGCACGAGCAGTACTTC.